Below are 14 T cell receptor beta chains sequenced from a single sample in a study of OX40 agonist ivuxolimab in advanced cancers. Clones were sequenced by immunoSEQ multiplex PCR, and TCRdb holds only the in-frame ones, with some missing. The sample holds about 95,000 clones, roughly 88% seen once. Source: CD4+ or CD8+ T cells sorted from blood, taken in a trial of the OX40 agonist ivuxolimab. These receptors all come from an adult with an advanced solid tumor such as melanoma, head and neck, liver or kidney cancer.

The rearrangement links TRBV4-3 to TRBJ2-5; D not certain. The V and J ends lost 0 bases and 4 bases respectively, with 9 bases between them. This CDR3 region has 14 residues. Germline V CDR1 and CDR2: LGHNA, YSLEER. The CDR3 spells CASSQDMGGETQYF. The CDR3 coding sequence is TGCGCCAGCAGCCAAGATATGGGCGGAGAGACCCAGTACTTC.

The chain links TRBV27 to TRBJ2-2; D is uncertain. Trimming pared 0 bases from V and 5 bases from J, leaving 4 bases between. Germline CDR1 and CDR2: MNHEY and SMNVEV (reference sequence). This CDR3 has 13 amino acids. Here the CDR3 DNA reads TGTGCCAGCAGTTTATCGCAGACCGGGGAGCTGTTTTTT. This translates into CASSLSQTGELFF.

The chain combines TRBV28 with TRBJ2-2; tentatively, D is TRBD1 (5 bases). From germline, CDR1 is MDHEN and CDR2 SYDVKM. CDR3 length equals 13 residues. V was cut by 6 bases and J by 10 bases, with 15 bases left in between. CDR3 region: CASSLQARAELFF. The CDR3 nucleotides are TGTGCCAGCAGCCTACAGGCCCGGGCGGAGCTGTTTTTT.

The rearrangement joins TRBV30 to TRBJ2-3; D possibly corresponds to TRBD2 (5 bases). V was clipped by 1 base and J by 0 bases, with 11 bases between them. Germline V gene sequence: CDR1 GTSNPN, CDR2 SVGIG (reference sequence). This CDR3 contains 15 residues. CDR3 loop: CAWSGLTPSTDTQYF. DNA for the CDR3: TGTGCCTGGAGTGGACTAACACCAAGCACAGATACGCAGTATTTT.

The chain recombines TRBV11-2 with TRBJ1-3, with no clear D. V was pared by 0 bases and J by 4 bases, with 13 bases between. CDR3 length equals 16 residues. The germline V gene has CDR1 SGHAT and CDR2 FQNNGV. CDR3: CASSLDSLGTGNTIYF. The DNA for the CDR3 is TGTGCCAGCAGCTTAGATTCTCTGGGCACGGGAAACACCATATATTTT.

The chain joins TRBV6-1 to TRBJ2-7; no clear D gene. Germline CDR1 is MNHNS and CDR2 is SASEGT. The CDR3 extends over 13 amino acids. Trimming stripped 6 bases from V and 9 bases from J, with 18 bases between. The CDR3 bases are TGTGCCAGCAGGGAAACCACCCGATCCGGGCAGTACTTC. It encodes CASRETTRSGQYF.

The gene calls are TRBV4-1 and TRBJ2-3; possible D gene TRBD2, 5 bases. Trimming shortened V by 0 bases and J by 3 bases, and 19 bases separated the two germline ends. CDR3 length equals 18 residues. CDR1 MGHRA and CDR2 YSYEKL come from the germline V gene. The CDR3 reads CASSQDPPRTGRTDTQYF. CDR3 nucleotide sequence: TGCGCCAGCAGCCAAGATCCTCCGAGGACTGGCCGAACAGATACGCAGTATTTT.

To note about this clone: At one end the junction does not follow the germline gene, possibly because of a read error. The V gene is TRBV7-2, the J gene TRBJ2-3; perhaps TRBD1 as D (5 bases). The CDR3 runs 13 residues. CDR1 and CDR2 (germline): SGHTA, FQGNSA. CDR3 region: CASSLEGRLKSHF. The CDR3 DNA is TGTGCCAGCAGCTTAGAGGGGCGGTTGAAGTCACATTTT.

This clone was observed a handful of times. The J gene is TRBJ2-7, the V gene TRBV10-3; 14 nucleotides match TRBD2. Germline V gene sequence: CDR1 ENHRY, CDR2 SYGVKD. The CDR3 sequence is 15 residues long. V shed 8 bases and J 7 bases; nucleotides not matched to a gene: 10. The CDR3 DNA sequence: TGTGCCATCGAAATGGGGACTAGCGGGAGCTCAGAGCAGTACTTC. The encoded protein is CAIEMGTSGSSEQYF.

V and J are TRBV7-9 and TRBJ1-5, with TRBD1 matching over 9 bases. The germline V gene encodes CDR1 SEHNR and CDR2 FQNEAQ (reference sequence). The junction had 10 bases not matched to a gene; V was cut back by 4 bases and J by 0 bases. The CDR3 sequence is 18 residues long. The CDR3 nucleotides read TGTGCCAGCAGCTCGACAGGGGGGGGGCTATATAGCAATCAGCCCCAGCATTTT. Translation gives CASSSTGGGLYSNQPQHF.

The genes are TRBV4-1 and TRBJ2-1; tentatively, D is TRBD1 (6 bases). This CDR3 spans 17 amino acids. Germline V CDR1 and CDR2: MGHRA, YSYEKL. V gave up 1 base and J gave up 2 bases, with 15 bases separating them. Here the CDR3 reads CASSQGSRDTTYNEQFF. The CDR3 bases are TGCGCCAGCAGCCAAGGATCCCGGGACACAACCTACAATGAGCAGTTCTTC.

The chain has TRBV7-2 and TRBJ1-2; D unclear. Per the germline V gene, CDR1 is SGHTA and CDR2 is FQGNSA. The CDR3 extends over 15 amino acids. V was cut by 1 base and J by 2 bases, with 11 bases left in between. CDR3 amino acids: CASSLVLSSNYGYTF. CDR3 coding DNA: TGTGCCAGCAGCTTAGTTTTATCCTCGAACTATGGCTACACCTTC.

The rearrangement uses TRBV13 and TRBJ2-2; D is possibly TRBD1 or TRBD2 (5 bases each). Trimming stripped 6 bases from V and 0 bases from J, with 17 bases between. CDR1 is PRHDT and CDR2 is FYEKMQ in the germline V gene (reference sequence). This CDR3 has 17 residues. CDR3 bases: TGTGCCAGCAGACACCTTCGCTCGGGACCGAACACCGGGGAGCTGTTTTTT. Amino acid sequence: CASRHLRSGPNTGELFF.

V and J are TRBV7-9 and TRBJ1-5, with D possibly TRBD1 on 5 matching bases. The CDR3 extends over 16 amino acids. V was trimmed by 5 bases and J by 1 base, leaving 15 bases between them. The germline gives CDR1 SEHNR, CDR2 FQNEAQ (reference sequence). CDR3 in amino acids: CASSPMEGSSNQPQHF. The CDR3 DNA reads TGTGCCAGCAGCCCAATGGAGGGGTCCAGCAATCAGCCCCAGCATTTT.